The clone carrying this TCR beta chain came up a few times. The antigen is unknown. The authors reverse transcribed all of the isolated RNA, so sequencing captured expressed TCRB transcripts. Generated by immunoSEQ multiplex PCR, the TCRdb table keeps only in-frame clones and is missing some. Counted here are 900,000 or so clones, under 20% occurring once; the ten biggest clones make up about 0.02%. This record comes from a study of beta chain features in type 1 diabetes. Study results and limitations: The study found moderately but significantly shorter TCRB CDR3s in all four CD4+ subsets of Type 1 diabetes patients. Comparison showed that naive, central memory and Treg TCRB repertoires appeared more similar among patients than among healthy donors.

V dropped 5 bases and J dropped 4; count of bases not matched to a gene: 22. The length of the CDR3 is 19 residues. CDR1 and CDR2 (germline): SGHVT, SQSDAQ. Purity (above 98%) was reached by all sorted populations. The chain has TRBV7-4 and TRBJ2-7; 8 bases align to TRBD2. The specimen sequenced was naive CD4+ T cells from blood. The receptor's source is a woman between 18 and 29 years old in good health. The CDR3, as DNA: TGTGCCAGCAGCCACACGCGGGGTGAGCGGGAGACACATTCTTACGAGCAGTACTTC. Encoded protein: CASSHTRGERETHSYEQYF.